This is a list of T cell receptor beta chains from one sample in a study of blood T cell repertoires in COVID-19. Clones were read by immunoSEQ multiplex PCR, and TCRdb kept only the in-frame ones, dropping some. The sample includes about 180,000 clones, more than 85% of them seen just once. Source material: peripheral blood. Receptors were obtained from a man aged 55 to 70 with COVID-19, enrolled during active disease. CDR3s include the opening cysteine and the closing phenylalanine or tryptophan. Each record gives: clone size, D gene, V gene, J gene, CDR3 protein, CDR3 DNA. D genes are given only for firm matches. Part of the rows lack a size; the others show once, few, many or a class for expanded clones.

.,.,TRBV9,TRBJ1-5,CASSPQGYSNQPQHF,TGTGCCAGCAGCCCACAGGGTTATAGCAATCAGCCCCAGCATTTT
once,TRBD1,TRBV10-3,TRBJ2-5,CAISEHRDRAEVEETQYF,TGTGCCATCAGTGAGCACAGGGACAGGGCAGAGGTTGAAGAGACCCAGTACTTC
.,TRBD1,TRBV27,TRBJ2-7,CASSADRAFSTEQYF,TGTGCCAGCAGTGCCGACAGGGCGTTCTCTACCGAGCAGTACTTC
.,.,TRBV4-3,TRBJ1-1,CASSQGPRNTEAFF,TGCGCCAGCAGCCAAGGGCCCAGAAACACTGAAGCTTTCTTT
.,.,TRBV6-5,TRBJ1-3,CASSYSMRQAGNTIYF,TGTGCCAGCAGTTACTCGATGCGGCAGGCGGGGAACACCATATATTTT
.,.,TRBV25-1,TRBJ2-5,CASSYFLGSGETQYF,TGTGCCAGCAGCTATTTCCTAGGGAGCGGGGAGACCCAGTACTTC
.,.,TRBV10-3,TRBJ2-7,CAISLRGLEQYF,TGTGCCATCAGTTTGAGAGGACTGGAGCAGTACTTC
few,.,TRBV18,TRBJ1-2,CASSPGDARSYGYTF,TGTGCCAGCTCACCCGGGGATGCGAGGAGCTATGGCTACACCTTC
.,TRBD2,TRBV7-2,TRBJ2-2,CASSFSGGPAGELFF,TGTGCCAGCAGCTTTAGCGGGGGGCCCGCCGGGGAGCTGTTTTTT
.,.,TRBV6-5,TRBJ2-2,CASSYGQYTGAGELFF,TGTGCCAGCAGTTACGGACAATATACAGGCGCCGGGGAGCTGTTTTTT
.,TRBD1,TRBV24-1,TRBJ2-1,CATSDPTGSSYNEQFF,TGTGCCACCAGTGACCCGACAGGGAGCTCCTACAATGAGCAGTTCTTC
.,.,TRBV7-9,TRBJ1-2,CASSLVLQGDTSGYTF,TGTGCCAGCAGCTTAGTTTTACAGGGAGATACGAGTGGCTACACCTTC
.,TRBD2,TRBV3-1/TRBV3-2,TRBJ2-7,CASSPQGLAGDEQYF,TGTGCCAGCAGCCCCCAGGGACTAGCGGGAGACGAGCAGTACTTC
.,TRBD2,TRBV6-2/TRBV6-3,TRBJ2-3,CASSVSGLAGSTQYF,TGTGCCAGCAGTGTTAGCGGACTAGCGGGAAGTACGCAGTATTTT
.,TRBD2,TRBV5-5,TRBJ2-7,CASSLAISGGRSYEQYF,TGTGCCAGCAGCTTGGCCATTAGCGGGGGGCGGTCCTACGAGCAGTACTTC
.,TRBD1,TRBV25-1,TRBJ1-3,CASSGTPTGTGNTIYF,TGTGCCAGCAGTGGGACCCCGACAGGGACTGGAAACACCATATATTTT
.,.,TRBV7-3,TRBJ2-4,CASSEAGIGAKNIQYF,TGTGCCAGCAGCGAAGCCGGTATCGGAGCCAAAAACATTCAGTACTTC
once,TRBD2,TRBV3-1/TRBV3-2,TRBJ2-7,CASRGIAGPFYEQYF,TGTGCCAGCAGAGGGATAGCGGGCCCTTTCTACGAGCAGTACTTC
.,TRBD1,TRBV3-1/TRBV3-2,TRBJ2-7,CASSQGQGASGEQYF,TGTGCCAGCAGCCAAGGACAGGGGGCTTCAGGCGAGCAGTACTTC
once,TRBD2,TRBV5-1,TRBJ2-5,CASSLVRTSRTQETQYF,TGCGCCAGCAGCTTGGTAAGGACTAGCAGAACCCAAGAGACCCAGTACTTC
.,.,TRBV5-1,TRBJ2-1,CASSSTGPSYNEQFF,TGCGCCAGCAGCTCCACAGGGCCCTCCTACAATGAGCAGTTCTTC
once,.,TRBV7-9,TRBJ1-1,CASSFSGYTEAFF,TGTGCCAGCAGCTTTTCGGGGTACACTGAAGCTTTCTTT
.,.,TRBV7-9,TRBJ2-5,CASSPNRGGQETQYF,TGTGCCAGCAGCCCTAACAGGGGGGGGCAAGAGACCCAGTACTTC
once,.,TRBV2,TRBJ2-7,CASRDLTYEQYF,TGTGCCAGCCGGGACTTAACCTACGAGCAGTACTTC
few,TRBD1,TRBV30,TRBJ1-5,CAWSKATGNQPQHF,TGTGCCTGGAGTAAGGCGACAGGGAATCAGCCCCAGCATTTT